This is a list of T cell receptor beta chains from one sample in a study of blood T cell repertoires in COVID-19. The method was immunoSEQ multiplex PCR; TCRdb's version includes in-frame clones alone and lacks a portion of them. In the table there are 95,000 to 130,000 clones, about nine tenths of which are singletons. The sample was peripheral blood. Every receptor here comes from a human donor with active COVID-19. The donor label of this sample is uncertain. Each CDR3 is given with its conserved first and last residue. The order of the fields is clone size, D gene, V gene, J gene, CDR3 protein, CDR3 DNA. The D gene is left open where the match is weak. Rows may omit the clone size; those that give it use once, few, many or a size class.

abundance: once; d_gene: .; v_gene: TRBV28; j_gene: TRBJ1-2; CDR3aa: CASSLSGAYGYTF; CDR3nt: TGTGCCAGCAGTTTATCAGGGGCCTATGGCTACACCTTC
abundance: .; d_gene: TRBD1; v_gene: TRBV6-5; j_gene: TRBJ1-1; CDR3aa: CASSHRSGGGTEAFF; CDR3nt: TGTGCCAGCAGTCATCGATCAGGGGGTGGTACTGAAGCTTTCTTT
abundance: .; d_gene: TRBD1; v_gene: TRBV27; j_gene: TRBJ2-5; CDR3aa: CASSLGTGYQETQYF; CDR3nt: TGTGCCAGCAGTTTAGGGACAGGGTACCAAGAGACCCAGTACTTC
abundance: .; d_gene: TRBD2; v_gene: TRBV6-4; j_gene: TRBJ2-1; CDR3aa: CASSASSGGSYNEQFF; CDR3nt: TGTGCCAGCAGTGCATCTAGCGGGGGGTCCTACAATGAGCAGTTCTTC
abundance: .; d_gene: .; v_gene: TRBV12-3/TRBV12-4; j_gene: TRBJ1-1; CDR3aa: CASSHTENTEAFF; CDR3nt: TGTGCCAGCAGCCATACAGAGAACACTGAAGCTTTCTTT
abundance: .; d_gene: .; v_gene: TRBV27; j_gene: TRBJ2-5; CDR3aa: CASSSSGAQETQYF; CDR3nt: TGTGCCAGCAGTTCATCAGGGGCACAAGAGACCCAGTACTTC
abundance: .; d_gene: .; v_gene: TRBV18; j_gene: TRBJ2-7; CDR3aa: CASSTGNGGPYEQYF; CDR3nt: TGTGCCAGCTCAACAGGGAACGGAGGCCCCTACGAGCAGTACTTC
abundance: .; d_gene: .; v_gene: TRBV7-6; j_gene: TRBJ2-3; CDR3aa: CASRASSTDTQYF; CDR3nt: TGTGCCAGCAGGGCCTCTAGCACAGATACGCAGTATTTT
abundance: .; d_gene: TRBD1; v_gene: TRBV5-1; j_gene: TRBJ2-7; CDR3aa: CASSQQGAEIYEQYF; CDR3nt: TGCGCCAGCAGCCAACAGGGGGCGGAAATTTACGAGCAGTACTTC
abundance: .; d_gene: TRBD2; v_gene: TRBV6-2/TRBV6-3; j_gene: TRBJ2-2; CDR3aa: CASSGHLGLAVNTGELFF; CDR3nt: TGTGCCAGCAGTGGACACCTTGGACTAGCGGTGAACACCGGGGAGCTGTTTTTT
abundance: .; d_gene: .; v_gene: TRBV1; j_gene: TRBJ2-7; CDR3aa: CTSSHGLAGKENEQYF; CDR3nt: TGCACCAGCAGCCACGGTTTGGCAGGGAAGGAAAACGAGCAGTACTTC
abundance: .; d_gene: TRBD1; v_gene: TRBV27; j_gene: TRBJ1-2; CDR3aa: CASSSGRARKGALLYGYTF; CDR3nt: TGTGCCAGCAGTTCCGGGAGGGCAAGGAAGGGGGCCCTTCTCTATGGCTACACCTTC
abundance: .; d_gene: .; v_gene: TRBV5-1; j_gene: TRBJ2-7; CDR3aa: CASSLRDTINEQYF; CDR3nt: TGCGCCAGCAGTCTTAGGGACACGATTAACGAGCAGTACTTC
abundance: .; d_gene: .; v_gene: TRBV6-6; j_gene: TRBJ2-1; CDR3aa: CASRRPQASNNEQFF; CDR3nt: TGTGCCAGCAGGCGCCCACAGGCTTCTAACAATGAGCAGTTCTTC
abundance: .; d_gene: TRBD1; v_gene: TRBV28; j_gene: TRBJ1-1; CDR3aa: CASSPGGNTEAFF; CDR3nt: TGTGCCAGCAGTCCAGGGGGAAACACTGAAGCTTTCTTT
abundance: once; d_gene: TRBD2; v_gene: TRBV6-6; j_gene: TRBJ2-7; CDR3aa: CASTTPNRLAHEQYF; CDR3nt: TGTGCCAGCACCACACCCAATAGACTAGCCCACGAGCAGTACTTC
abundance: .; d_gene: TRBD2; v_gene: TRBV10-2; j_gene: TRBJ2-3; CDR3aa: CASREKRGGLHTDTQYF; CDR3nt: TGCGCCAGCAGGGAGAAGCGGGGGGGCCTGCACACAGATACGCAGTATTTT
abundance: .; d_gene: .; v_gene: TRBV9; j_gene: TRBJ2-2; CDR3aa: CASSVAGSRELFF; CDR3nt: TGTGCCAGCAGCGTAGCCGGGAGCCGGGAGCTGTTTTTT
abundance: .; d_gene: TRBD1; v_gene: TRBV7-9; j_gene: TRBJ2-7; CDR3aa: CASSPGTGRGYEQYF; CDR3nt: TGTGCCAGCAGCCCGGGGACAGGACGCGGGTACGAGCAGTACTTC
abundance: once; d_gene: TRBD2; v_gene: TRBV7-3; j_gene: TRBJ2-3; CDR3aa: CASSLKAGGADTQYF; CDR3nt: TGTGCCAGCAGCTTAAAAGCGGGGGGAGCAGATACGCAGTATTTT
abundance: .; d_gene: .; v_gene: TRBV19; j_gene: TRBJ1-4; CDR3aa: CASSTARATNEKLFF; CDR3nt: TGTGCCAGTAGCACCGCGCGGGCAACTAATGAAAAACTGTTTTTT
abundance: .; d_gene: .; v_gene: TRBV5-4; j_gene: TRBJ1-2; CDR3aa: CASSLTGFYTF; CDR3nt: TGTGCCAGCAGCTTGACAGGATTCTACACCTTC
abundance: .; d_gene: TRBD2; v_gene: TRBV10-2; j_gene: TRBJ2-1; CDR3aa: CASTGTSGGTNEQFF; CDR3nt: TGCGCCAGCACTGGGACTAGCGGGGGCACCAATGAGCAGTTCTTC
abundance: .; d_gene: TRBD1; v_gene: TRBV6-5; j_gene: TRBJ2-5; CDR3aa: CASRDRGFQETQYF; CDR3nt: TGTGCCAGTAGGGACAGGGGCTTCCAAGAGACCCAGTACTTC
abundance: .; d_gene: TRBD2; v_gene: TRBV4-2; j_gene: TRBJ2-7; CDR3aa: CASSPEGGGAAYEQYF; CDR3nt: TGTGCCAGCAGCCCCGAGGGCGGGGGGGCGGCCTACGAGCAGTACTTC
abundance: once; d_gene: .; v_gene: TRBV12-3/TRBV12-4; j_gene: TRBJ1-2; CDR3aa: CASSFGRGYTF; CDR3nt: TGTGCCAGCAGTTTTGGTAGAGGCTACACCTTC
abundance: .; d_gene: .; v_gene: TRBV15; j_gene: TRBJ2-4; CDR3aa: CATSRESVAKNIQYF; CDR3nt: TGTGCCACCAGCAGAGAATCGGTAGCCAAAAACATTCAGTACTTC
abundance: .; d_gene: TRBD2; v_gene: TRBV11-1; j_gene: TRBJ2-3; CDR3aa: CASSSSGGGDTQYF; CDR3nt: TGTGCCAGCAGCTCGAGCGGGGGCGGAGATACGCAGTATTTT
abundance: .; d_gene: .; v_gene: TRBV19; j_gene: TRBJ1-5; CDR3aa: CASMDRPYSNQPQHF; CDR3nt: TGTGCCAGTATGGACAGACCTTATAGCAATCAGCCCCAGCATTTT
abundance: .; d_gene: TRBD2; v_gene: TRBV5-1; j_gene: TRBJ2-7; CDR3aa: CASSLQRRGDYEQYF; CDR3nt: TGCGCCAGCAGCTTGCAGCGGCGGGGGGACTACGAGCAGTACTTC
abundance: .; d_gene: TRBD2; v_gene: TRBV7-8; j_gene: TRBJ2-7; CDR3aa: CASSFGGGHSYEQYF; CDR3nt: TGTGCCAGCAGCTTCGGGGGGGGACACTCCTACGAGCAGTACTTC
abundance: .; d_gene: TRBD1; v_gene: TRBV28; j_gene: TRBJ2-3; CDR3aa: CASSASGQEDYF; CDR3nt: TGTGCCAGCAGTGCATCGGGACAGGAAGATTATTTT
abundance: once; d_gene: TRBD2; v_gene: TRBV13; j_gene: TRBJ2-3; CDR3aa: CASSRLAGGSSTDTQYF; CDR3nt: TGTGCCAGCAGCCGACTAGCGGGGGGCTCTAGCACAGATACGCAGTATTTT
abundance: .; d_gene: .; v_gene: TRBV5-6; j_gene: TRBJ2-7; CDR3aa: CASSLLGTYEQYF; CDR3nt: TGTGCCAGCAGCTTACTAGGGACCTACGAGCAGTACTTC
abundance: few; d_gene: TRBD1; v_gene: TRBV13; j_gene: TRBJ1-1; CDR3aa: CASRQRTGGMNTEAFF; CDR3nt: TGTGCCAGCAGGCAGAGGACAGGGGGCATGAACACTGAAGCTTTCTTT
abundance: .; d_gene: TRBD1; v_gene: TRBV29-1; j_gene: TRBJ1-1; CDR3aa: CSGDGQGENYYTEAFF; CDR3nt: TGCAGCGGGGACGGACAGGGGGAGAACTACTACACTGAAGCTTTCTTT
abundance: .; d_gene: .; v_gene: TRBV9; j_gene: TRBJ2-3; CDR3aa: CASSPSIAVPTSRSSTDTQYF; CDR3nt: TGTGCCAGCAGCCCGTCAATTGCGGTACCAACTAGCAGATCTAGCACAGATACGCAGTATTTT
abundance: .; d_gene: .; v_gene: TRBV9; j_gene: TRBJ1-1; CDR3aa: CASSPEGMNTEAFF; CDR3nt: TGTGCCAGCAGCCCAGAGGGCATGAACACTGAAGCTTTCTTT
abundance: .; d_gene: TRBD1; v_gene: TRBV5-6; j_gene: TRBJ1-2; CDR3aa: CASSLVGTGLGYTF; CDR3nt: TGTGCCAGCAGCTTGGTTGGGACAGGTCTTGGCTACACCTTC
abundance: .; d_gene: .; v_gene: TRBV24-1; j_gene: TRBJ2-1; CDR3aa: CATSDTTSMDEQFF; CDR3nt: TGTGCCACCAGTGATACCACTAGTATGGATGAGCAGTTCTTC
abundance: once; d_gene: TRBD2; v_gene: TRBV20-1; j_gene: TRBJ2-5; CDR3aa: CSASVAGGGETQYF; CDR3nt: TGCAGTGCTAGTGTCGCGGGGGGTGGGGAGACCCAGTACTTC
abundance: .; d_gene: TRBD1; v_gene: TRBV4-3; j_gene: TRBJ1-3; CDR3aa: CASSLQPRPTGADGNTIYF; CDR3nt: TGCGCCAGCAGCCTCCAACCGCGCCCGACAGGGGCTGATGGAAACACCATATATTTT
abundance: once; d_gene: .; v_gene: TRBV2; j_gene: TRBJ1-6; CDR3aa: CASSEARGNSPLHF; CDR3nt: TGTGCCAGCAGTGAAGCGCGGGGTAATTCACCCCTCCACTTT
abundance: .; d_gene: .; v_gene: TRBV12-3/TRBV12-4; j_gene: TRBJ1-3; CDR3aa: CASNRGAGNTIYF; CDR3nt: TGTGCCAGCAATAGGGGCGCTGGAAACACCATATATTTT
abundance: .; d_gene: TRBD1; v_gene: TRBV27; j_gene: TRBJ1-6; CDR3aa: CASTPTGKVGSPLHF; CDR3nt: TGTGCCAGCACCCCGACAGGGAAAGTAGGTTCACCCCTCCACTTT
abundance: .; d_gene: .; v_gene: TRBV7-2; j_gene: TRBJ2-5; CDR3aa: CASSQYQETQYF; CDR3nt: TGTGCCAGCAGCCAGTACCAAGAGACCCAGTACTTC
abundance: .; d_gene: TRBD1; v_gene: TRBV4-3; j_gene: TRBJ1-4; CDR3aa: CASSQDLVRDRVIELFF; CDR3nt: TGCGCCAGCAGCCAAGACCTCGTCCGGGACAGGGTCATAGAACTGTTTTTT
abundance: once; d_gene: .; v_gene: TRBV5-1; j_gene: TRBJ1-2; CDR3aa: CASSPAGAGYGYTF; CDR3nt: TGCGCCAGCAGCCCTGCGGGGGCGGGCTATGGCTACACCTTC
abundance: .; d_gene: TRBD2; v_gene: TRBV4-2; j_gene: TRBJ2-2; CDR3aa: CASSLQRGGGELFF; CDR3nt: TGTGCCAGCAGCCTCCAGCGGGGGGGCGGGGAGCTGTTTTTT
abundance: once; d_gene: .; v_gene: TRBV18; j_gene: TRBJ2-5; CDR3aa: CASSPNSETQYF; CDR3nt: TGTGCCAGCTCACCAAACAGCGAGACCCAGTACTTC
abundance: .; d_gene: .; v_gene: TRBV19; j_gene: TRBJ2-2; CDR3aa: CASSIHGNTGELFF; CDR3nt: TGTGCCAGTAGTATTCACGGTAACACCGGGGAGCTGTTTTTT
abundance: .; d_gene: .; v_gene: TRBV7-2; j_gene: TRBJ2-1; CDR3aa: CASSTEDEQFF; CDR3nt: TGTGCCAGCAGCACCGAGGATGAGCAGTTCTTC